This paragraph reports one T cell receptor beta chain. These data are taken from a study of breast tumors, draining lymph nodes, adjacent tissues. Breast cancer patients provided tissue from their axillary draining lymph nodes. Using its own MiXCR run on the multiplex PCR reads, TCRdb lists one record per CDR3 protein. The repertoire holds 75,000 to 100,000 distinct CDR3 sequences, with about 21% as singletons. The sequence was obtained from a female donor with breast cancer. Some clones in this sample may be carry-over from other donors' samples. Sequences were obtained from axillary lymph node tissue.

CDR3 sequence reads: CASSRLAGGPTGELFF. As DNA, the CDR3 is TGTGCCAGCAGTCGCCTAGCGGGAGGACCCACCGGGGAGCTGTTTTTT. The chain employs TRBV12-3 or TRBV12-4 and TRBJ2-2, with 11 nucleotides matching TRBD2. With 5 bases clipped from V and 4 bases from J, the junction kept 6 bases outside the gene matches. CDR3 length: 16 residues.